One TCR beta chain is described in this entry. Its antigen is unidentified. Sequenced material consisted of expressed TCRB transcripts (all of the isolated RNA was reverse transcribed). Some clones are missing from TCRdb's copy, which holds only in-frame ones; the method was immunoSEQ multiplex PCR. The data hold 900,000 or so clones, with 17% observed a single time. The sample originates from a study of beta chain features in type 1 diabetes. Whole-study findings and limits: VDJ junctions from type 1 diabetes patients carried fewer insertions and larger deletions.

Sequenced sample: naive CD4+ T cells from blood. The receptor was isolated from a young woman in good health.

Here the CDR3 DNA reads TGTGCCAGCAGCTCACGGAAGGGCGGGCCAGATACGCAGTATTTT. Residues: CASSSRKGGPDTQYF. The chain uses TRBV28 and TRBJ2-3; possibly TRBD2 for D (5 bases). Deletions cut 6 bases from V and 4 bases from J, with 17 bases between. This CDR3 spans 15 amino acids. CDR1 and CDR2 (germline): MDHEN, SYDVKM.